Sequencing of this T cell receptor (beta chain) was carried out in a study of PD-1 blockade in classical Hodgkin lymphoma. All patients relapsed after autologous stem cell transplantation, and brentuximab vedotin exposure varied. Details on this clone: Its antigen is currently unknown.

The protocol was immunoSEQ multiplex PCR, while the TCRdb copy is restricted to in-frame clones and leaves out a portion. The sample carries tens of thousands of clones, under 75% recorded once. Whole-study findings and limits: Still unresolved is the cause of the repertoire differences, which may be disease activity or prior therapy. Complete responders entered with baseline diversity on par with newly diagnosed patients, the results showed. Reported baseline diversity: healthy donors highest, relapsed/refractory patients lowest.

This CDR3 contains 17 residues. V was pared by 4 bases and J by 2 bases, with 18 bases between. CDR1 SGHTA and CDR2 FQGNSA come from the germline V gene. The J gene is TRBJ1-3, the V gene TRBV7-2; maybe TRBD1 (6 bases). This specimen consisted of peripheral blood mononuclear cells (PBMCs), obtained at baseline. The sequence was obtained from a human donor with classical Hodgkin lymphoma. The CDR3 nucleotides read TGTGCCAGCAGCTCTACTATAGGGGGGAGTCCTGGAAACACCATATATTTT. This sequence encodes CASSSTIGGSPGNTIYF.